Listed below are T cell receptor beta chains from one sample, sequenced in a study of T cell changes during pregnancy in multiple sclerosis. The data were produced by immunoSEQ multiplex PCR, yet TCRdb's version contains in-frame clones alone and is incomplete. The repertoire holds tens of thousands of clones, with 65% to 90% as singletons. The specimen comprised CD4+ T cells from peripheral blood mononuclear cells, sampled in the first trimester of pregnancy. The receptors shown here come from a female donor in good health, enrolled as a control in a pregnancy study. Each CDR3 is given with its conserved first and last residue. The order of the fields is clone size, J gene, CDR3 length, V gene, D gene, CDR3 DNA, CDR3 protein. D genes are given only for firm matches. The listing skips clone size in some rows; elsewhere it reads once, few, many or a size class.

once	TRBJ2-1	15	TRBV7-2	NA	TGTGCCAGCAGCTTAGACCCCGGTTCCCACAATGAGCAGTTCTTC	CASSLDPGSHNEQFF
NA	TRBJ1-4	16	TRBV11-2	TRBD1	TGTGCCAGCAGCTCACTCCAGGGACAGATTAATGAAAAACTGTTTTTT	CASSSLQGQINEKLFF
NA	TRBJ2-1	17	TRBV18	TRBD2	TGTGCCAGCTCACCACCCCTAGCGGGGGTGACCTACAATGAGCAGTTCTTC	CASSPPLAGVTYNEQFF
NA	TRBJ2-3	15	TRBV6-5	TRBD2	TGTGCCAGCAGTCGATTAGCGGGAGAGACAGATACGCAGTATTTT	CASSRLAGETDTQYF
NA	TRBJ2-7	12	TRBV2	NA	TGTGCCGGATCACGGGACACCTACGAGCAGTACTTC	CAGSRDTYEQYF
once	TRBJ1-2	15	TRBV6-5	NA	TGTGCCAGCACCCGGACCCCCGGGAGTACCTATGGCTACACCTTC	CASTRTPGSTYGYTF
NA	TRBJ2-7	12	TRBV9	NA	TGTGCCAGCAGTGACGGGTTCCTCGAGCAGTACTTC	CASSDGFLEQYF
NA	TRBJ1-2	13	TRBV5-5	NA	TGTGCCAGCAGCGACCGCATTAGGGGAGGCTACACCTTC	CASSDRIRGGYTF
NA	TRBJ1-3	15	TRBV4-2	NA	TGTGCCAGCAGCCAAGATAGCGTGACTGGAAACACCATATATTTT	CASSQDSVTGNTIYF
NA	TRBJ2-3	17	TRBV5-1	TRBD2	TGCGCCAGCAGCCCCGGGACTAGCGGGCGACGCACAGATACGCAGTATTTT	CASSPGTSGRRTDTQYF
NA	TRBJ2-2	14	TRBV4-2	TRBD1	TGTGCCACGCGCCGGGACAGGGGGCCCGGGGAGCTGTTTTTT	CATRRDRGPGELFF
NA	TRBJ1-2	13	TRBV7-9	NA	TGTGCCAGCAGCCCCGGTAGCCGTTATGGCTACACCTTC	CASSPGSRYGYTF
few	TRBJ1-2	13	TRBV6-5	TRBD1	TGTGCCAGCACCGTCCGGCAGGGGGACGGCTACACCTTC	CASTVRQGDGYTF
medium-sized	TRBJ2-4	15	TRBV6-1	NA	TGTGCCAGCAGCGAAATAGAACTGACCAAAAACATTCAGTACTTC	CASSEIELTKNIQYF
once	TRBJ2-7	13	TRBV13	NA	TGTGCCAGCAGCTTGCCCGCGGCCTACGAGCAGTACTTC	CASSLPAAYEQYF
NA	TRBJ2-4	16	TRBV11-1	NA	TGTGCCAGCAGCGGGAAAGGGGTCGACAGAAAAAACATTCAGTACTTC	CASSGKGVDRKNIQYF
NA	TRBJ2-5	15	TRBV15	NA	TGTGCCACCAGTATGAGCGGGACAAACCAAGAGACCCAGTACTTC	CATSMSGTNQETQYF
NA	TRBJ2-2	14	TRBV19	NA	TGTGCCAGTGGCGGCGGCGCGAACACCGGGGAGCTGTTTTTT	CASGGGANTGELFF
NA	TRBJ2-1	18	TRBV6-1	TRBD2	TGTGCCAGCAGTGAAGTACTAGCGGGAGGCCCCAGGGAAAATGAGCAGTTCTTC	CASSEVLAGGPRENEQFF
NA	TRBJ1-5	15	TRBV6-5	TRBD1	TGTGCCAGCAGCCGAGGGGGCCCGGGCAATCAGCCCCAGCATTTT	CASSRGGPGNQPQHF
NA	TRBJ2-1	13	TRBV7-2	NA	TGTGCCAGCAGCCCCTACGTAAACAATGAGCAGTTCTTC	CASSPYVNNEQFF
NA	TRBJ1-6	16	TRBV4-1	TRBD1	TGCGCCAGCAGCCTCCCTCGACAGGGCCCTAATTCACCCCTCCACTTT	CASSLPRQGPNSPLHF
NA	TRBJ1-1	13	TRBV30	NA	TGTGCCTGGACTTCCCGGGACTGGCTAGAAGCTTTCTTT	CAWTSRDWLEAFF
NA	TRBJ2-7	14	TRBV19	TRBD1	TGTGCCAGTAGTAGCGGGACAGGGGGCTACGAGCAGTACTTC	CASSSGTGGYEQYF
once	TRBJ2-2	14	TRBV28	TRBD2	TGTGCCAGCAGTTTAGCGGGAGTTTCCGGGGAGCTGTTTTTT	CASSLAGVSGELFF
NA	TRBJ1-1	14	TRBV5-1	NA	TGCGCCAGCAGCTTGGGCCAGGGCAGGACTGAAGCTTTCTTT	CASSLGQGRTEAFF
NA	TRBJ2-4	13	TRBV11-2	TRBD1	TGTGCCAGCAGCTCGGACAGGGTGGACATTCAGTACTTC	CASSSDRVDIQYF
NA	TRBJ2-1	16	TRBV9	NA	TGTGCCAGCAGCGTAGGGGGAGGGGGGTCCTACAATGAGCAGTTCTTC	CASSVGGGGSYNEQFF
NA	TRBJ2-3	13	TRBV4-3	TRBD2	TGCGCCAGCTCCGGGGGGACTACAGATACGCAGTATTTT	CASSGGTTDTQYF
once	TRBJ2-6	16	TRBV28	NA	TGTGCCAGCGTTCCAGGCGAATCCTCTGGGGCCAACGTCCTGACTTTC	CASVPGESSGANVLTF
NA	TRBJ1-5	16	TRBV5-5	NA	TGTGCCAGCAGCTTGTTAGGAGGGGATAGCAATCAGCCCCAGCATTTT	CASSLLGGDSNQPQHF
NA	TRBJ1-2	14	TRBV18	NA	TGTGCCAGCTCACCACCGGTTCAGGCCTATGGCTACACCTTC	CASSPPVQAYGYTF
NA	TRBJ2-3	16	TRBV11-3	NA	TGTGCCAGCAGCTGGGGGCCAGGTCGCAGCACAGATACGCAGTATTTT	CASSWGPGRSTDTQYF
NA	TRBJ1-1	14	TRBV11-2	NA	TGTGCCAGCAGCTTAGGCGGGGCGAACACTGAAGCTTTCTTT	CASSLGGANTEAFF
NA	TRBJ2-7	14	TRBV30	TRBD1	TGTGCCTGGTCCCGGACAGGGGATGCCTACGAGCAGTACTTC	CAWSRTGDAYEQYF
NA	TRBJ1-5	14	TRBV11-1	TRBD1	TGTGCCAGCAGCTTAAATCACAGGGGACAGCCCCAGCATTTT	CASSLNHRGQPQHF
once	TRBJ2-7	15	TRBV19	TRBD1	TGTGCCAGTAGTAGACAGGGGGCGAGCTCCTACGAGCAGTACTTC	CASSRQGASSYEQYF
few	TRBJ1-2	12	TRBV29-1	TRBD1	TGCAGCGTAGTACAGGGGATCTATGGCTACACCTTC	CSVVQGIYGYTF
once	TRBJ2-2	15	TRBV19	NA	TGTGCCAGTACCACCCTGGGCCTCGTGATCGGGGAGCTGTTTTTT	CASTTLGLVIGELFF
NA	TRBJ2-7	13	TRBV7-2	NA	TGTGCCAGCAGCTTAAACGGGGGCTACGAGCAGTACTTC	CASSLNGGYEQYF
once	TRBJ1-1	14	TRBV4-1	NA	TGCGCCAGCAGCCAAGATGGAGGGGCCCCTGAAGCTTTCTTT	CASSQDGGAPEAFF
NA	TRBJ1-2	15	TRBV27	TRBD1	TGTGCCAGCAGTTCACCGGGACAGGTCAACTATGGCTACACCTTC	CASSSPGQVNYGYTF
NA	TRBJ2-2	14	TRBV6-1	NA	TGTGCCACCACTGGACAGACTTACACCGGGGAGCTGTTTTTT	CATTGQTYTGELFF
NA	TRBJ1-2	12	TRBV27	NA	TGTGCCAGCAGTTTCGGGGGGCACGGCTACACCTTC	CASSFGGHGYTF
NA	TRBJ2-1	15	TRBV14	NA	TGTGCCAGCAGCCAACGAACTTTGACGGGGGATTCGCAGTTCTTC	CASSQRTLTGDSQFF
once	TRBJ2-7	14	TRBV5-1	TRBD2	TGCGCCAGCAGCAGGTCTAGCGGGAGCTACGAGCAGTACTTC	CASSRSSGSYEQYF
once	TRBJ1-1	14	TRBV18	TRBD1	TGTGCCAGCTCACTTGGACAGGAGAACACTGAAGCTTTCTTT	CASSLGQENTEAFF
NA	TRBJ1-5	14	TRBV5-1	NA	TGCGCCAGCAGCTTGGCCTCGGGGGGACAGCCCCAGCATTTT	CASSLASGGQPQHF
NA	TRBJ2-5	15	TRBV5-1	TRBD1	TGCGCCAGCAGTTTATCCGGGACAGTCCAAGAGACCCAGTACTTC	CASSLSGTVQETQYF
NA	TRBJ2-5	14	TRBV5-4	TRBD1	TGTGCCAGCAGCACCGGACAGGCACAAGAGACCCAGTACTTC	CASSTGQAQETQYF
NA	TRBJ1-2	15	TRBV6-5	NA	TGTGCCAGCAGATCCGGGAGGGGTTTTAACTATGGCTACACCTTC	CASRSGRGFNYGYTF
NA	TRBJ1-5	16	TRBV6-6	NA	TGTGCCAGCAGTTACTCTGGGCAGGGCACGGAACAGCCCCAGCATTTT	CASSYSGQGTEQPQHF
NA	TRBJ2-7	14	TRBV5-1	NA	TGCGCCAGCAGCTTGACTAGCAGTTCCTACGAGCAGTACTTC	CASSLTSSSYEQYF
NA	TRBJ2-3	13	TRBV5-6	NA	TGTGCCAGCAGCCCCACACAGGGAGGGCCGCAGTATTTT	CASSPTQGGPQYF
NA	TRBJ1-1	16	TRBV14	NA	TGTGCCAGCAGCCAAGATCCCAGGAGGGCGAACACTGAAGCTTTCTTT	CASSQDPRRANTEAFF
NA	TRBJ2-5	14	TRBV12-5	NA	TGTGCTAGTGGTTTGCAGGCCAGGGAAGAGACCCAGTACTTC	CASGLQAREETQYF
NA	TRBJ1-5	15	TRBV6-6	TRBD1	TGTGCCAGCAGTCCCGGGACAGGGCGCAATCAGCCCCAGCATTTT	CASSPGTGRNQPQHF
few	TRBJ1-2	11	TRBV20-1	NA	TGCAGTGCTGGTGCGGGCTATGGCTACACCTTC	CSAGAGYGYTF
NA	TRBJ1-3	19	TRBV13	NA	TGTGCCAGCAGCTTACTTACTGAGACACCTGCCTGGAACGGAAACACCATATATTTT	CASSLLTETPAWNGNTIYF
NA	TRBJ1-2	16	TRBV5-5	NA	TGTGCCAGCAGCCCACCCGGGGGGGAACGGATCTATGGCTACACCTTC	CASSPPGGERIYGYTF